These 21 T cell receptor beta chains originate from one sample sequenced in a study of blood T cell repertoires in COVID-19. Repertoires were generated with immunoSEQ multiplex PCR, while TCRdb's copy carries only in-frame clones and drops some. Of 130,000 or so clones in the sample, 80% to 85% were seen once. Sequencing was done on a sample of peripheral blood. The origin of the receptors is a woman aged 60-75 years with active or convalescent COVID-19.

The gene calls are TRBV19 and TRBJ2-7; D call uncertain. CDR1 and CDR2 from the germline V gene are LNHDA and SQIVND (reference sequence). The V end lost 1 base, the J end lost 3 bases, and 13 bases lay between the germline ends. This CDR3 spans 15 amino acids. For the CDR3, the DNA is TGTGCCAGTAGTATAGGTACTAACGGAGACTACGAGCAGTACTTC. It yields the protein CASSIGTNGDYEQYF.

This clone was seen only a few times. V usage is TRBV20-1 and J usage is TRBJ1-2, with D possibly matching TRBD1 (6 bases). Germline-derived CDR1 and CDR2 are DFQATT and SNEGSKA (reference sequence). The CDR3 contains 11 residues. The DNA of the CDR3 is TGCAGCCCTAGGGGGAACTATGGCTACACCTTC. Amino acids: CSPRGNYGYTF.

V usage is TRBV6-5 and J usage is TRBJ1-2; 10 positions match TRBD1. The CDR3 runs to 13 residues. V was pared by 5 bases and J by 8 bases, with 5 bases of the junction left unmatched. Germline CDR1 and CDR2: MNHEY and SVGAGI. Here the CDR3 reads CASSPRTGGGYTF. For the CDR3, the DNA is TGTGCCAGCAGTCCGAGGACAGGGGGAGGCTACACCTTC.

This chain uses TRBV13 with TRBJ1-4; TRBD1 aligns across 9 bases. The CDR3 loop spans 14 amino acids. CDR1 and CDR2 (germline): PRHDT, FYEKMQ (reference sequence). The V segment lost 5 bases and the J segment 10 bases; nucleotides outside the gene matches: 8. The CDR3 loop reads CASSRTGGRGKLFF. The CDR3 nucleotides read TGTGCCAGCAGCCGTACAGGGGGCCGAGGAAAACTGTTTTTT.

The J gene is TRBJ2-1, the V gene TRBV19; D might be TRBD1 (6 bases). Looked up from germline, CDR1 is LNHDA and CDR2 is SQIVND (reference sequence). V was shortened by 5 bases and J by 7 bases, with 18 bases between the two germline ends. There are 15 residues in the CDR3. CDR3 bases: TGTGCCAGTAGTCGTGGGGGCATAAGTTTGAATGAGCAGTTCTTC. Its protein product is CASSRGGISLNEQFF.

This chain links TRBV5-1 with TRBJ2-2; TRBD2 aligns across 9 bases. V was clipped by 4 bases and J by 1 base; unmatched bases: 2. There are 15 residues in the CDR3. Germline V gene lookup returns CDR1 SGHRS and CDR2 YFSETQ. Here the CDR3 reads CASSVSGGNTGELFF. The CDR3 nucleotides read TGCGCCAGCAGCGTTAGCGGGGGGAACACCGGGGAGCTGTTTTTT.

V is TRBV28 and J is TRBJ1-1, with a weak D call TRBD1 (5 bases). The V gene's germline CDR1 is MDHEN and CDR2 SYDVKM. CDR3 length: 15 residues. V gave up 7 bases and J gave up 3 bases, with 18 bases separating them. The chain's CDR3 is CASTLWGGGDTEAFF. CDR3 nucleotides: TGTGCCAGCACCCTATGGGGCGGGGGAGACACTGAAGCTTTCTTT.

V and J are TRBV5-5 and TRBJ2-3; TRBD2 is a possible D gene (7 bases). The CDR3 contains 15 residues. Trimming removed 4 bases at V and 0 bases at J, with 12 bases between. Germline values: CDR1 SGHKS, CDR2 YYEKEE (reference sequence). The CDR3 region has the DNA TGTGCCAGCAGCCTGGGGGGGCGAAGCACAGATACGCAGTATTTT. It specifies CASSLGGRSTDTQYF.

The J gene is TRBJ2-2, the V gene TRBV9; 10 nucleotides line up with TRBD1. CDR1 and CDR2 (germline): SGDLS, YYNGEE. Trimming at V came to 0 bases and at J to 3 bases, leaving 5 bases not matched to a gene. The CDR3 length is 17 residues. CDR3: CASSVGQGAFYTGELFF. The DNA for the CDR3 is TGTGCCAGCAGCGTAGGACAGGGGGCCTTTTACACCGGGGAGCTGTTTTTT.

This clone was recorded only once. The gene calls are TRBV30 and TRBJ1-3; possibly TRBD1 for D (5 bases). Germline CDR1 is GTSNPN and CDR2 is SVGIG (reference sequence). This CDR3 is 13 amino acids long. V lost 8 bases and J lost 0, with 11 bases in between. CDR3 DNA: TGTGCCGGCCAGGGAGGCTCTGGAAACACCATATATTTT. It codes for CAGQGGSGNTIYF.

V usage is TRBV19 and J usage is TRBJ1-1, with 11 bases that match TRBD1. The CDR3 runs to 14 residues. After removal of 5 bases from V and 4 bases from J, the junction contained 3 bases not matched to a gene. Germline V lookup: CDR1 LNHDA, CDR2 SQIVND (reference sequence). The chain's CDR3 is CASSLGTGGTEAFF. The CDR3 DNA follows: TGTGCCAGTAGTTTGGGGACAGGGGGCACTGAAGCTTTCTTT.

V and J are TRBV9 and TRBJ1-1; 8 bases line up with TRBD1. J gave up 6 bases and V 3 bases, and 7 bases lay outside the gene matches. The CDR3 extends over 14 amino acids. Germline V CDR1 and CDR2: SGDLS, YYNGEE. CDR3 amino acids: CASSATTGVAEAFF. The DNA of the CDR3 is TGTGCCAGCAGCGCCACGACAGGGGTTGCTGAAGCTTTCTTT.

The chain joins TRBV7-9 to TRBJ1-3; 7 nucleotides align to TRBD1. CDR3 length equals 13 residues. Germline CDR1 SEHNR, CDR2 FQNEAQ (reference sequence). The V gene end was trimmed by 9 bases and the J gene end by 4 bases; junction bases not matched to a gene: 6. The CDR3 sequence is CASHQQGGNTIYF. CDR3 in DNA: TGTGCCAGTCACCAACAGGGGGGAAACACCATATATTTT.

This chain links TRBV3-1 (or the pseudogene TRBV3-2) with TRBJ1-1, with 8 bases identical to TRBD1. Trimming removed 7 bases from V and 4 bases from J; junction bases left unmatched: 5. CDR3 size: 13 residues. CDR1 and CDR2 (germline): LGHDT, YNNKEL (reference sequence). CDR3 bases: TGTGCCAGCAACCTTGGGACAGGCACTGAAGCTTTCTTT. Encoded protein: CASNLGTGTEAFF.

This clone appeared a few times. CDR3 sequence (DNA): TGTGCCAGCAGCTCGGCGACAGGGTCCTATGGCTACACCTTC. Translation gives CASSSATGSYGYTF. V usage is TRBV5-4 and J usage is TRBJ1-2; 7 nucleotides match TRBD1. From germline, CDR1 is SGHNT and CDR2 YYREEE (reference sequence). This CDR3 spans 14 amino acids. V lost 3 bases to trimming and J lost 4 bases; unmatched junction nucleotides: 6. The full variable domain, rest sourced from reference TRBV5-4 and TRBJ1-2, is ETGVTQSPTHLIKTRGQQVTLRCSSQSGHNTVSWYQQALGQGPQFIFQYYREEENGRGNFPPRFSGLQFPNYSSELNVNALELDDSALYLCASSSATGSYGYTFGSGTRLTVV.

This chain links TRBV21-1 with TRBJ2-1; the listed D gene, TRBD1, was not tested against the DNA. TRBV21-1 is an annotated pseudogene. The CDR3 covers 14 residues. CDR3 residues: CASQGQGARIKQFF. Here the CDR3 DNA reads TGTGCCAGCCAGGGGCAGGGGGCTAGGATTAAGCAGTTCTTC.

CDR3 nucleotide sequence: TGTGCCAGCAGCTTGAGTACAGGCCCGTACTCTGGAAACACCATATATTTT. Residues: CASSLSTGPYSGNTIYF. This chain uses TRBV5-4 with TRBJ1-3, with D possibly TRBD1 on 5 matching bases. Germline V lookup: CDR1 SGHNT, CDR2 YYREEE (reference sequence). This CDR3 region has 17 residues. V was shortened by 1 base and J by 0 bases, with 14 bases between the two germline ends.

The chain combines TRBV5-1 with TRBJ2-3; 11 bases map to TRBD1. This CDR3 comprises 14 residues. Germline-derived CDR1 and CDR2 are SGHRS and YFSETQ. V trimming: 6 bases; J trimming: 9 bases; junction bases outside the gene matches: 9. The CDR3 region has the DNA TGCGCCAGCAACTCGGACAGGGGGCGCCGGACGCAGTATTTT. Amino acid sequence: CASNSDRGRRTQYF.

This rearrangement joins TRBV19 to TRBJ2-3, with D perhaps TRBD1 (5 bases). CDR1 is LNHDA, CDR2 SQIVND, per germline (reference sequence). Trimming removed 8 bases from V and 3 bases from J, with 9 bases in between. The CDR3 runs to 12 residues. CDR3 in DNA: TGTGCCAGTGGCAGGGATACAGATACGCAGTATTTT. Translated, it gives CASGRDTDTQYF.

The chain carries TRBV4-1 and TRBJ2-3; TRBD2 aligns across 7 bases. The CDR3 totals 14 residues. The ends lost 4 bases at V and 2 bases at J; junction bases unmatched: 3. Germline V gene sequence: CDR1 MGHRA, CDR2 YSYEKL. This CDR3 is CASSPQRDTDTQYF. CDR3 sequence (DNA): TGCGCCAGCAGCCCCCAGCGGGACACAGATACGCAGTATTTT.

The rearrangement links TRBV11-2 to TRBJ2-1, with a tentative D call TRBD2 (6 bases). CDR1 SGHAT and CDR2 FQNNGV come from the germline V gene. Deletions cut 2 bases from V and 0 bases from J, with 17 bases between. The CDR3 is 18 residues long. The chain's CDR3 is CASSLSRRSGLSYNEQFF. The CDR3, as DNA: TGTGCCAGCAGCTTAAGCCGTCGAAGCGGGCTCTCCTACAATGAGCAGTTCTTC. Based on the CDR3 plus reference TRBV11-2 and TRBJ2-1, the full variable domain is EAGVAQSPRYKIIEKRQSVAFWCNPISGHATLYWYQQILGQGPKLLIQFQNNGVVDDSQLPKDRFSAERLKGVDSTLKIQPAKLEDSAVYLCASSLSRRSGLSYNEQFFGPGTRLTVL.